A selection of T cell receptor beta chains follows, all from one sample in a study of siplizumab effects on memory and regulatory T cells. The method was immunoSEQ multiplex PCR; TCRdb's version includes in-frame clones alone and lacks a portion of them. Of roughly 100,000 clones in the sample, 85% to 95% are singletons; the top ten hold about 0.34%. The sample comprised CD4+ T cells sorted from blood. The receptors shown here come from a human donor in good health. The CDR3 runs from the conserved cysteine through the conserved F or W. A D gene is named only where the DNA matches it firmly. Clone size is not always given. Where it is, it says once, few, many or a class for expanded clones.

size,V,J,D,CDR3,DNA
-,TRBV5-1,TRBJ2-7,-,CASSLGRDYEQYF,TGCGCCAGCAGCTTGGGCAGGGACTACGAGCAGTACTTC
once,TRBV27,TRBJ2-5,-,CASSPHQGRQETQYF,TGTGCCAGCAGTCCACACCAAGGAAGGCAAGAGACCCAGTACTTC
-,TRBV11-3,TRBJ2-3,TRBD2,CASSFGGAGDTQYF,TGTGCCAGCAGCTTCGGGGGGGCCGGAGATACGCAGTATTTT
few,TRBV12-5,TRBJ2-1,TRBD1,CASGFGTGGSNEQFF,TGTGCTAGTGGTTTCGGGACAGGGGGGTCCAATGAGCAGTTCTTC
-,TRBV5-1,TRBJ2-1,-,CASSLVGGAAYNEQFF,TGCGCCAGCAGCTTGGTTGGGGGCGCAGCCTACAATGAGCAGTTCTTC
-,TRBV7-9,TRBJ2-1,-,CASSHAGTSNEQFF,TGTGCCAGCAGCCACGCCGGGACCTCCAATGAGCAGTTCTTC
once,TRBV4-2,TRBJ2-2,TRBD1,CASSRSGTGDTGELFF,TGTGCCAGCAGCCGCTCCGGGACAGGGGACACCGGGGAGCTGTTTTTT
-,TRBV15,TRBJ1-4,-,CATSRAATNEKLFF,TGTGCCACCAGCAGAGCCGCAACTAATGAAAAACTGTTTTTT
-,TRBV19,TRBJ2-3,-,CASSNRGGSSTDTQYF,TGTGCCAGTAGTAATAGGGGGGGATCAAGCACAGATACGCAGTATTTT
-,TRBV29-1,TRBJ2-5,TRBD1,CSVRGGQGEETQYF,TGCAGCGTTCGAGGGGGACAGGGGGAAGAGACCCAGTACTTC
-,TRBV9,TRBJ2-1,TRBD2,CASSPRTSGSPLLYNEQFF,TGTGCCAGCAGCCCCCGGACTAGCGGGAGTCCTTTACTCTACAATGAGCAGTTCTTC
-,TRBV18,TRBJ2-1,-,CASSPRGVGDEQFF,TGTGCCAGCTCACCGCGCGGTGTCGGCGATGAGCAGTTCTTC
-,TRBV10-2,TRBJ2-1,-,CASSERQVTYNEQFF,TGCGCCAGCAGTGAGCGGCAGGTAACCTACAATGAGCAGTTCTTC
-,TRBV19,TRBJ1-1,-,CASSIVSGEAFF,TGTGCCAGTAGTATAGTTAGCGGTGAAGCTTTCTTT
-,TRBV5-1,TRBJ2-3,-,CASSLSSYTDTQYF,TGCGCCAGCAGCTTGTCGAGCTATACAGATACGCAGTATTTT
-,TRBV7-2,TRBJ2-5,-,CASSPRTWETQYF,TGTGCCAGCAGCCCGAGGACCTGGGAGACCCAGTACTTC
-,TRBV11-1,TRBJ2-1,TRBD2,CASSLTSGGFNEQFF,TGTGCCAGCAGCTTAACTAGCGGGGGGTTCAATGAGCAGTTCTTC
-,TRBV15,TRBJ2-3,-,CATSRQGDTQYF,TGTGCCACCAGCAGACAGGGAGATACGCAGTATTTT
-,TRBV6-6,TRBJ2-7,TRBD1,CASSYEVQGNEQYF,TGTGCCAGCAGTTACGAGGTACAGGGGAACGAGCAGTACTTC
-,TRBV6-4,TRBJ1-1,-,CASSETLQQKAFF,TGTGCCAGCAGTGAAACCCTCCAACAGAAAGCTTTCTTT
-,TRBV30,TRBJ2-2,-,CAWSREVSGELFF,TGTGCCTGGAGTCGTGAGGTCTCCGGGGAGCTGTTTTTT
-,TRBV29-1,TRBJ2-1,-,CSVDLAGEQFF,TGCAGCGTTGACCTGGCTGGTGAGCAGTTCTTC
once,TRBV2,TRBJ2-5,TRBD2,CASISTSGGAGETQYF,TGTGCCAGCATCTCGACTAGCGGGGGGGCTGGAGAGACCCAGTACTTC
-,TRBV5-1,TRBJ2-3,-,CASSLGFERITDTQYF,TGCGCCAGCAGCTTGGGATTCGAGCGGATCACAGATACGCAGTATTTT
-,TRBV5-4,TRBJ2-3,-,CASSLWGRSTDTQYF,TGTGCCAGCAGCTTGTGGGGGAGGAGCACAGATACGCAGTATTTT
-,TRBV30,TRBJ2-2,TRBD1,CAWRGQGETGELFF,TGTGCCTGGAGAGGCCAGGGGGAAACCGGGGAGCTGTTTTTT
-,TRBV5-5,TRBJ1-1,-,CASSRMGGLEAFF,TGTGCCAGCAGCCGCATGGGGGGGTTAGAAGCTTTCTTT
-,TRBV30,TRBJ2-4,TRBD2,CAWSLAGGAGIIQYF,TGTGCCTGGAGCCTGGCGGGGGGGGCTGGGATCATTCAGTACTTC
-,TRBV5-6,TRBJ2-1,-,CASSLRRVIHNEQFF,TGTGCCAGCAGCTTAAGGAGGGTTATCCACAATGAGCAGTTCTTC
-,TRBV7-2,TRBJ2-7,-,CASSLALAENYEQYF,TGTGCCAGCAGCTTAGCATTAGCGGAGAACTACGAGCAGTACTTC
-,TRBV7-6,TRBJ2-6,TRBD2,CASSLSSGMSGANVLTF,TGTGCCAGCAGCTTGAGTAGCGGGATGTCTGGGGCCAACGTCCTGACTTTC
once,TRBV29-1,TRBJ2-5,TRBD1,CSVGDRGEQYF,TGCAGCGTAGGGGACAGGGGAGAGCAGTACTTC
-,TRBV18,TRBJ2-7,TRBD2,CASSPILGLAGDNEQYF,TGTGCCAGCTCACCTATACTTGGACTAGCGGGAGATAACGAGCAGTACTTC
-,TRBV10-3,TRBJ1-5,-,CAIRRDLMQPQHF,TGTGCCATACGCAGGGACCTAATGCAACCCCAGCATTTT
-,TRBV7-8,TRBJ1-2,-,CASSLRRDPSYGYTF,TGTGCCAGCAGCTTACGTCGGGACCCAAGCTATGGCTACACCTTC
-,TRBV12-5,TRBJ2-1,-,CASGLVSGVFF,TGTGCTAGTGGTTTGGTTTCAGGGGTGTTCTTC
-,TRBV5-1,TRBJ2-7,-,CASSFWGAGEQYF,TGCGCCAGCAGCTTCTGGGGGGCAGGGGAGCAGTACTTC
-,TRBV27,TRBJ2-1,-,CASSRESRKQFF,TGTGCCAGCAGTCGCGAGTCGCGTAAGCAGTTCTTC
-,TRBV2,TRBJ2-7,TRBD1,CASRKQGSSYEQYF,TGTGCCAGCAGGAAACAGGGGAGCTCCTACGAGCAGTACTTC
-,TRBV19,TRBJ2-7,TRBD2,CASSEVAGASYEQYF,TGTGCCAGTAGTGAAGTAGCGGGGGCCTCCTACGAGCAGTACTTC
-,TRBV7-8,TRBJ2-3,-,CASSTGLPPTQYF,TGTGCCAGCAGCACGGGACTCCCGCCTACGCAGTATTTT
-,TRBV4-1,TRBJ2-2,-,CASSQDKQTNTGELFF,TGCGCCAGCAGCCAAGATAAGCAAACGAACACCGGGGAGCTGTTTTTT
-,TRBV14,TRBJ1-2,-,CASSQAYNYGYTF,TGTGCCAGCAGCCAAGCATACAACTATGGCTACACCTTC
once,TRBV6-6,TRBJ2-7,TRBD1,CASSFSGTGGVEQYF,TGTGCCAGCAGTTTTTCCGGGACAGGGGGCGTTGAGCAGTACTTC
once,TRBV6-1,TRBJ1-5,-,CASSEGARRGGPQHF,TGTGCCAGCAGTGAAGGGGCGAGGAGGGGAGGGCCCCAGCATTTT
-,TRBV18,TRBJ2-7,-,CASSPRIGRANEQYF,TGTGCCAGCTCACCACGCATCGGGAGAGCCAACGAGCAGTACTTC
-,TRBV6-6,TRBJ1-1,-,CASSYLLNTEAFF,TGTGCCAGCAGTTACCTGTTGAACACTGAAGCTTTCTTT
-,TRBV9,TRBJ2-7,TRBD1,CASSVGQGVHYEQYF,TGTGCCAGCAGCGTAGGACAGGGGGTGCACTACGAGCAGTACTTC
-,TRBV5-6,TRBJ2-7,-,CASSTNSYEQYF,TGTGCCAGCAGCACCAACTCCTACGAGCAGTACTTC
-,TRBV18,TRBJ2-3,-,CASSRTDTQYF,TGTGCCAGCTCCCGCACAGATACGCAGTATTTT
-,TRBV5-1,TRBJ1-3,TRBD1,CASSSGRDRGNTIYF,TGCGCCAGCAGCTCAGGACGGGACAGGGGAAACACCATATATTTT
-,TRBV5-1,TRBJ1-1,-,CASSVTPERQGTEAFF,TGCGCCAGCAGCGTGACACCCGAGAGGCAGGGCACTGAAGCTTTCTTT
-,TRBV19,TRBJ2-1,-,CASSSGAYNEQFF,TGTGCCAGTAGTAGCGGGGCCTACAATGAGCAGTTCTTC